This T cell receptor (beta chain) is from a study of Ad26.COV2.S vaccination and SARS-CoV-2 variants. For the study at large: A participant enrolled in the COV1001 Ad26.COV2.S trial arm provided the sample. Administration of Ad26.COV2.S was intramuscular, either once or twice 56 days apart.

The assay was immunoSEQ multiplex PCR, and TCRdb's table has in-frame clones only and misses some. The sample shows roughly 380,000 clones, around 86% of them seen only once. Whole-study results and caveats: Similar non-spike TCR breadth was observed in recipients of vaccine and of placebo.

The germline V gene has CDR1 MNHEY and CDR2 SMNVEV (reference sequence). Trimming removed 2 bases from V and 8 bases from J, with 18 bases in between. The CDR3 covers 15 residues. Regarding treatment: roughly 18 received Ad26.COV2.S at low or high dose, single or two shots; roughly 5 received placebo; per-sample allocation not given. Material that was analyzed had been drawn on day 63 after the first vaccine or placebo injection. This person who donated was an adult of 18-55 years in Boston. Concerning this clone itself: Antigen unknown.

This clonotype was sampled from a person aged 18-60 years who received the Ad26.COV2.S COVID-19 vaccine or a placebo. This chain connects TRBV27 to TRBJ1-2; D remains unclear. The specimen comprised peripheral blood, sampled in a trial of Ad26.COV2.S vaccine versus placebo. This CDR3 reads CASSLKRPPLGGYTF. The CDR3 region has the DNA TGTGCCAGCAGTTTAAAACGACCCCCTCTGGGAGGCTACACCTTC.